The 5 T cell receptor beta chains given below trace back to one sample, sequenced in a study of blood T cells in healthy people across ages. For the second PCR, which ran for roughly 7 to 11 cycles, a sample-barcoded 5' primer and a J-beta primer mix were used. TCRdb re-called the 5' RACE reads through MiXCR, storing one row per CDR3 protein. This sample yields around 800,000 distinct CDR3 sequences, of which 20% to 30% are seen a single time; 2.5% to 3.5% belongs to the top ten. This sample also belongs to another study, concerning T cells of mothers and their children.

The sample taken for sequencing was blood. The receptor source for this set is a boy aged 5-17 years in good health.

This clonotype was counted a few times. V gene TRBV12-3 or TRBV12-4 combines with J gene TRBJ1-5, with no clear D. The V end lost 6 bases, the J end lost 5 bases, and 17 bases lay between the germline ends. This CDR3 has 15 amino acids. The CDR3 bases are TGTGCCAGCAGCGGCGGGCGGAGTTGGGATCAGCCCCAGCATTTT. Translated, it gives CASSGGRSWDQPQHF.

Of note for this clonotype: The junction does not match germline at one end; this may be a read error. This chain links TRBV18 with TRBJ2-5; 11 bases match TRBD1. The J call may be mistaken, given a closer DNA end match to TRBJ2-7. Looked up from germline, CDR1 is KGHSH and CDR2 is LQKENI. The CDR3 sequence is 14 residues long. Here the CDR3 reads CARSPGTGGTEQYF. The CDR3 nucleotides are TGTGCCCGCTCACCAGGGACAGGGGGAACCGAGCAGTACTTC.

A few counts support this clonotype. The rearrangement links TRBV29-1 to TRBJ1-2; D unclear. Trimming took 6 bases from V and 8 from J, leaving 10 bases between them. The CDR3 covers 10 residues. Germline loops: CDR1 SQVTM, CDR2 ANQGSEA. In DNA, the CDR3 is TGCAGCGTCGGGAAGGAGGGCTACACCTTC. This translates into CSVGKEGYTF.

The chain joins TRBV6-1 to TRBJ2-5; 13 bases agree with TRBD2. With V trimmed by 6 bases and J by 1 base, 14 bases remained unmatched. CDR3 size: 19 residues. From germline, CDR1 is MNHNS and CDR2 SASEGT. CDR3 nucleotide sequence: TGTGCCAGCAGCTCAACCGGGACTAGCGGGGTACTTTTCCAAGAGACCCAGTACTTC. Translation: CASSSTGTSGVLFQETQYF.

V gene TRBV20-1 combines with J gene TRBJ2-5; TRBD2 agrees at 7 bases. The CDR3 is 12 residues long. With V trimmed by 1 base and J by 11 bases, 7 bases remained unmatched. Germline CDR1 is DFQATT and CDR2 is SNEGSKA (reference sequence). For the CDR3, the DNA is TGCAGTGCTAGAGTGGGGGGGAGAGAGCAGTACTTC. Its protein product is CSARVGGREQYF.